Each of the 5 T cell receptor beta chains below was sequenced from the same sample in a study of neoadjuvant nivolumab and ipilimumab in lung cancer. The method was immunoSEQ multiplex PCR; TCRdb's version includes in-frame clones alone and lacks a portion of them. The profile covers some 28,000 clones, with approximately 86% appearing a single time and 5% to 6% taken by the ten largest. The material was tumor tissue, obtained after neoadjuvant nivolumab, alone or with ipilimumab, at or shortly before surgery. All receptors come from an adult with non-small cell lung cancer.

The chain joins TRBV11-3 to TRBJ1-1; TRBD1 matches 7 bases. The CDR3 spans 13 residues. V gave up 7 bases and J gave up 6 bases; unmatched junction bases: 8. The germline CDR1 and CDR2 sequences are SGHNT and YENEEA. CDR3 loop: CASTDRAGAEAFF. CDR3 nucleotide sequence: TGTGCCAGCACCGACAGGGCTGGGGCTGAAGCTTTCTTT.

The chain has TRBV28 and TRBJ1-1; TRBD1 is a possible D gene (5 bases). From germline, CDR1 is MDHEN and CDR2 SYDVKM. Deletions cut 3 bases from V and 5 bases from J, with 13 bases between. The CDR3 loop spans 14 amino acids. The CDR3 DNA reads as TGTGCCAGCAGTTTCTTCAGGGCGAGGACTGAAGCTTTCTTT. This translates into CASSFFRARTEAFF.

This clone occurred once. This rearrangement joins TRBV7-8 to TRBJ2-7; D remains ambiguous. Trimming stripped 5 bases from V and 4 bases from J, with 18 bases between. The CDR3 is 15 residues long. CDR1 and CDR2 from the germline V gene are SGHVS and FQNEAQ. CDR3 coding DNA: TGTGCCAGCAGCCGCTCCCGGGCCCTCAAATACGAGCAGTACTTC. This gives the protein CASSRSRALKYEQYF.

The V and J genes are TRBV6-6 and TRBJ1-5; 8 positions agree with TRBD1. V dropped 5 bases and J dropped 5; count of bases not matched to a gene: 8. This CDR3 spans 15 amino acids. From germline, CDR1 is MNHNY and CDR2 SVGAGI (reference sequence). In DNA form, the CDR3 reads TGTGCCAGCAGTCGCCGACAGGGGACCGATCAGCCCCAGCATTTT. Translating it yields CASSRRQGTDQPQHF.

The CDR3 DNA sequence: TGCGCCAGCAGCTTTTCAGGGTGGGAGAATGAAAAACTGTTTTTT. Its translation: CASSFSGWENEKLFF. The chain links TRBV5-1 to TRBJ1-4; D might be TRBD1 (5 bases). Looked up from germline, CDR1 is SGHRS and CDR2 is YFSETQ. With 2 bases removed from V and 5 bases from J, the gap between germline ends came to 13 bases. The CDR3 length is 15 residues.